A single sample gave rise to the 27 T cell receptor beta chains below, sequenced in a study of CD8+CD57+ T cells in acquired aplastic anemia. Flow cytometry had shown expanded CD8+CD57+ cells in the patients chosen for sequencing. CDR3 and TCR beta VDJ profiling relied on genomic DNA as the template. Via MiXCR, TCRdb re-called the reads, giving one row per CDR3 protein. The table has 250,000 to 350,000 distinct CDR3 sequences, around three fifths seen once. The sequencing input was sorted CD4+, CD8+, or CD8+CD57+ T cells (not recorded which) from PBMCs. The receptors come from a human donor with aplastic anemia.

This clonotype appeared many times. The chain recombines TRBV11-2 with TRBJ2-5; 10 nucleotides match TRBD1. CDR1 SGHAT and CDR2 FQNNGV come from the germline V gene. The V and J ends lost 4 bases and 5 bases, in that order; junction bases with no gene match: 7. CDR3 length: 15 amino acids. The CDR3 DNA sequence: TGTGCCAGCAGCTACCAGACAGGGGGCGAGGAGACCCAGTACTTC. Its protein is CASSYQTGGEETQYF.

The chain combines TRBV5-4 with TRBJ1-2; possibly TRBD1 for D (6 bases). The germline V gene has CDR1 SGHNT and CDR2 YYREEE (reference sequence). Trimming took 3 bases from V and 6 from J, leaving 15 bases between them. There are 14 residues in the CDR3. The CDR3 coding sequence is TGTGCCAGCAGCTCGGAGGGGGGGCGCAATGGCTACACCTTC. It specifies CASSSEGGRNGYTF.

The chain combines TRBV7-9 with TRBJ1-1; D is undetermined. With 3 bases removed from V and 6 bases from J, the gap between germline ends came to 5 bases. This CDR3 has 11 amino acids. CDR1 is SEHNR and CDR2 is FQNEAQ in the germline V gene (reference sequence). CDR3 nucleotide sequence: TGTGCCAGCAGCTTTCATCCTGAAGCTTTCTTT. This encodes CASSFHPEAFF.

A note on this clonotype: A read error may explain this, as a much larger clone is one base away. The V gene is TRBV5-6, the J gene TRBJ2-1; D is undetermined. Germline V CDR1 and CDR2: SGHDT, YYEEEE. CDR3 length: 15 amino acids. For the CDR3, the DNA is TGTGCCAGCAGCCTACCCGGTGGCTCCTGCAATGAGCAGTTCTTC. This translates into CASSLPGGSCNEQFF.

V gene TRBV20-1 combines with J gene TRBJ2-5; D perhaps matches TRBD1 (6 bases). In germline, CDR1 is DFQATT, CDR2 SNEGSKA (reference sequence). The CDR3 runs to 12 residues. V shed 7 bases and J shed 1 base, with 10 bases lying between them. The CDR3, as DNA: TGCAGTGGGGGACATCCCCAAGAGACCCAGTACTTC. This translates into CSGGHPQETQYF.

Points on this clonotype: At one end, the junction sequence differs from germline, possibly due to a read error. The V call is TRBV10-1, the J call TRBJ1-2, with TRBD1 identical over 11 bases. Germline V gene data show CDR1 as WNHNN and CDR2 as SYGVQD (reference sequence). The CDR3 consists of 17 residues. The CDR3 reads CASNEAGTGGGGYGYTF. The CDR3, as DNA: TGCGCCAGCAATGAGGCCGGGACAGGGGGTGGGGGCTATGGCTACACCTTC.

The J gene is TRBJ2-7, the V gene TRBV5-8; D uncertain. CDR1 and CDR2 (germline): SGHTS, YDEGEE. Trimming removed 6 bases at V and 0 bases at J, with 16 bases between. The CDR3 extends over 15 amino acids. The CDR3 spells CASTWALTHSYEQYF. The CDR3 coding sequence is TGTGCCAGCACCTGGGCCCTTACCCACTCCTACGAGCAGTACTTC.

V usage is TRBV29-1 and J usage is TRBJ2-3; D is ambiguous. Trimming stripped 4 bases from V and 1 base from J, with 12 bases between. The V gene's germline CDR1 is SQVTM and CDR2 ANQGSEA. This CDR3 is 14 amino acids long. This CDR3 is CSVGMAQRTDTQYF. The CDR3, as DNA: TGCAGCGTTGGTATGGCTCAGCGCACAGATACGCAGTATTTT.

The CDR3 protein is CASSPAEYGNIQYF. The CDR3 DNA follows: TGTGCCAGCAGTCCGGCCGAATACGGAAACATTCAGTACTTC. The rearrangement uses TRBV28 and TRBJ2-4; D unresolved. Germline CDR1 is MDHEN and CDR2 is SYDVKM. Trimming removed 5 bases from V and 6 bases from J, with 14 bases in between. The CDR3 covers 14 residues.

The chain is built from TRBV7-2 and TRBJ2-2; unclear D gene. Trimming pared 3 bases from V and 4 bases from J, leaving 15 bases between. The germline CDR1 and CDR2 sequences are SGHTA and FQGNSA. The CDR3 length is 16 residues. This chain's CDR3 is CASSLGQNPSTGELFF. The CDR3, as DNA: TGTGCCAGCAGCTTGGGTCAGAACCCATCCACCGGGGAGCTGTTTTTT.

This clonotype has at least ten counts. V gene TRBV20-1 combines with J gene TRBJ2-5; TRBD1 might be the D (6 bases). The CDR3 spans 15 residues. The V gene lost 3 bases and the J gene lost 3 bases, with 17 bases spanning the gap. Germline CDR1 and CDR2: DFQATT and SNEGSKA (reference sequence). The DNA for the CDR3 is TGCAGTGCTAGCCGACTTACAGGGAGCAAAGAGACCCAGTACTTC. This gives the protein CSASRLTGSKETQYF.

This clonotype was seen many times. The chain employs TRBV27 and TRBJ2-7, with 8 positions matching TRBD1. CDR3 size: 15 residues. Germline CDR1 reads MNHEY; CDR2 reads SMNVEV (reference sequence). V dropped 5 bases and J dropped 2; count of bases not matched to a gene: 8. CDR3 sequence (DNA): TGTGCCAGCAGTAGAGCAGGGGGCGCGCCCTACGAGCAGTACTTC. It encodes CASSRAGGAPYEQYF.

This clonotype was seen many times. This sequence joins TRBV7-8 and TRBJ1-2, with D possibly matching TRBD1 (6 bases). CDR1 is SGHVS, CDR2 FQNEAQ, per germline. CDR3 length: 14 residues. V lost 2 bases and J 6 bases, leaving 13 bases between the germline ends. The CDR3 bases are TGTGCCAGCAGCTTAACAGGGAAGAGGGATGGCTACACCTTC. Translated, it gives CASSLTGKRDGYTF.

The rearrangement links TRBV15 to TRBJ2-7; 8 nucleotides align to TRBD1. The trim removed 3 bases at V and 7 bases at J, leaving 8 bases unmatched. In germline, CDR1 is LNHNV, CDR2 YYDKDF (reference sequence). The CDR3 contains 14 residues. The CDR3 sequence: CATSSRQGPEEQYF. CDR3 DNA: TGTGCCACCAGCAGTCGACAGGGGCCGGAGGAGCAGTACTTC.

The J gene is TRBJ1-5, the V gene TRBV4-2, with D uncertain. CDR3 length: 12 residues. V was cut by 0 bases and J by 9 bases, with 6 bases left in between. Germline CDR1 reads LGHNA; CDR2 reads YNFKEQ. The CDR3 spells CASSQDGGPQHF. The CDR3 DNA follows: TGTGCCAGCAGCCAAGATGGCGGGCCCCAGCATTTT.

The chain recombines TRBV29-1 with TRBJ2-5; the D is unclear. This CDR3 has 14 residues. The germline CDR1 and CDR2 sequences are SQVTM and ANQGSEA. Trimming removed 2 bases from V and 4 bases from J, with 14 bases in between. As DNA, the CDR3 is TGCAGCGTTGAATTGGCTAGAGTTTCAGAGACCCAGTACTTC. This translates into CSVELARVSETQYF. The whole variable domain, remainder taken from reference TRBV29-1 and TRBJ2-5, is SAVISQKPSRDICQRGTSLTIQCQVDSQVTMMFWYRQQPGQSLTLIATANQGSEATYESGFVIDKFPISRPNLTFSTLTVSNMSPEDSSIYLCSVELARVSETQYFGPGTRLLVL.

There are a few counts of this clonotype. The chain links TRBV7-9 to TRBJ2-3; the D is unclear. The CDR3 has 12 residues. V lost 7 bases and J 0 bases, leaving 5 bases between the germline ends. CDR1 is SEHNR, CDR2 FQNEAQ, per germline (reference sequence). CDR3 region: CASTQSTDTQYF. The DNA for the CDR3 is TGTGCCAGCACGCAGAGCACAGATACGCAGTATTTT.

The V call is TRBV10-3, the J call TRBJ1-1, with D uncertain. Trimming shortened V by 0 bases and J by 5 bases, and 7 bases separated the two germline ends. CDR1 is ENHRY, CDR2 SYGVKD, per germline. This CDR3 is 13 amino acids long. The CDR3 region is CAISESRDTEAFF. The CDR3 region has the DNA TGTGCCATCAGTGAGTCAAGGGATACTGAAGCTTTCTTT.

CDR3 DNA: TGCAGCGTTGAAAGTCAACAGGGGGCTGACTATGGCTACACCTTC. Residues: CSVESQQGADYGYTF. The V and J genes are TRBV29-1 and TRBJ1-2; 9 bases are a match to TRBD1. J gave up 3 bases and V 2 bases, and 7 bases lay outside the gene matches. The CDR3 extends over 15 amino acids. Germline CDR1 reads SQVTM; CDR2 reads ANQGSEA.

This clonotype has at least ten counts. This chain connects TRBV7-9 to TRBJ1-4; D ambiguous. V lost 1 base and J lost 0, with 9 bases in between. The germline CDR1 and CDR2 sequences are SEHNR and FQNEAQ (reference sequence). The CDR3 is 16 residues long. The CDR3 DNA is TGTGCCAGCAGCTTAGTTCAGCTTGCAACTAATGAAAAACTGTTTTTT. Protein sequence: CASSLVQLATNEKLFF.

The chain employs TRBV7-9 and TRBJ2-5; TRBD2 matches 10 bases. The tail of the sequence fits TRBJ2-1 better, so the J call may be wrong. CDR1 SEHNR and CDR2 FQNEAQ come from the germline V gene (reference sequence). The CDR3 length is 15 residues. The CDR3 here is CASSIRTSGKDEQFF. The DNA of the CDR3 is TGTGCCAGCAGCATCAGGACTAGCGGTAAAGATGAGCAGTTCTTC.

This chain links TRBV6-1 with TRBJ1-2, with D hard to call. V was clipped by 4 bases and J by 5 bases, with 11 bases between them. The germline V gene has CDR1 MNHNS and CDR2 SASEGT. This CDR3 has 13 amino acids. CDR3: CASSGYEKYGYTF. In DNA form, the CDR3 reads TGTGCCAGCAGTGGGTACGAGAAGTATGGCTACACCTTC.

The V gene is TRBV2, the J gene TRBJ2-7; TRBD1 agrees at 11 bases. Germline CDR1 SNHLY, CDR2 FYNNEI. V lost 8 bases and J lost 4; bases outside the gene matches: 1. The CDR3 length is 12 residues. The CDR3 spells CASGTGGYEQYF. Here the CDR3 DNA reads TGTGCCAGCGGGACAGGGGGGTACGAGCAGTACTTC.

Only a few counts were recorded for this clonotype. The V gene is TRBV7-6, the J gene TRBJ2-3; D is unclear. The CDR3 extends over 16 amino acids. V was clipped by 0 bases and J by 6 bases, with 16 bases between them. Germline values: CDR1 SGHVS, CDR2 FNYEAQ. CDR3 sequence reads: CASSLASGVRVDTQYF. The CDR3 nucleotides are TGTGCCAGCAGCTTAGCCTCCGGTGTCCGAGTCGATACGCAGTATTTT. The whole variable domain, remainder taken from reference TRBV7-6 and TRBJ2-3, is GAGVSQSPRYKVTKRGQDVALRCDPISGHVSLYWYRQALGQGPEFLTYFNYEAQQDKSGLPNDRFSAERPEGSISTLTIQRTEQRDSAMYRCASSLASGVRVDTQYFGPGTRLTVL.

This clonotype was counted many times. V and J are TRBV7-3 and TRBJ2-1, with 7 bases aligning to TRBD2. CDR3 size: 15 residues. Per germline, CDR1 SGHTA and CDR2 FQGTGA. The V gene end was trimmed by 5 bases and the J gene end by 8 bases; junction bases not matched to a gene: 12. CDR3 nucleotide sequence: TGTGCCAGCAGCAATACGGGGGGTTTCGTGGATGAGCAGTTCTTC. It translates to CASSNTGGFVDEQFF.

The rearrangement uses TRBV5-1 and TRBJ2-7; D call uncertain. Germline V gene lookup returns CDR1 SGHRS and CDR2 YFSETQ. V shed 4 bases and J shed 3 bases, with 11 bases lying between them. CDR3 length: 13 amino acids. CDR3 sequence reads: CASSVQDFYEQYF. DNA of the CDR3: TGCGCCAGCAGCGTTCAGGATTTCTACGAGCAGTACTTC.

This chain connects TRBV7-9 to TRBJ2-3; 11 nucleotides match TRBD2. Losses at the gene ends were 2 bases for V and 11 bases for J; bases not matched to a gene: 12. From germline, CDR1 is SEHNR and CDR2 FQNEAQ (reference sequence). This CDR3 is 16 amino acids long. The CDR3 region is CASSLRQTSGNNEQYF. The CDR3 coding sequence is TGTGCCAGCAGCTTACGCCAGACTAGCGGGAACAATGAGCAGTATTTT.